The entry below describes one TCR beta chain. Repertoires were generated with immunoSEQ multiplex PCR, while TCRdb's copy carries only in-frame clones and drops some. Of 56,000 or so clones detected, around nine tenths appear once; the ten largest clones hold around 1.8%. The V and J ends lost 1 base and 4 bases respectively, with 13 bases between them. The germline V gene encodes CDR1 SEHNR and CDR2 FQNEAQ (reference sequence). This CDR3 region has 15 residues. The data stem from a study of T cell changes during pregnancy in multiple sclerosis. The input for sequencing was peripheral blood, taken after pregnancy. V usage is TRBV7-9 and J usage is TRBJ1-1; D not certain. The sequence was obtained from a female donor with multiple sclerosis, enrolled in a pregnancy study. CDR3: CASSLGAAIGTEAFF. The CDR3 DNA follows: TGTGCCAGCAGCTTAGGGGCAGCCATCGGCACTGAAGCTTTCTTT. The variable domain in full, with the rest retrieved from reference TRBV7-9 and TRBJ1-1, is DTGVSQNPRHKITKRGQNVTFRCDPISEHNRLYWYRQTLGQGPEFLTYFQNEAQLEKSRLLSDRFSAERPKGSFSTLEIQRTEQGDSAMYLCASSLGAAIGTEAFFGQGTRLTVV.